Presented here are 8 T cell receptor beta chains from one specimen sequenced in a study of T cells in Graves' hyperthyroidism and ophthalmopathy. Researchers took RNA transcripts and amplified the TCR beta CDR3 regions from them. First-round RT-PCR targeting the TCR CDR3 was performed with the HTBI primer set. One entry per CDR3 protein results from TCRdb running MiXCR on the multiplex PCR reads. The sample has some 350,000 distinct CDR3 sequences, about 19% seen once; the top ten hold 3% to 4%. The sequencing sample was made of blood. The source of these receptors is a woman aged 18-35 years with Graves' hyperthyroidism.

The chain links TRBV28 to TRBJ2-7; 7 nucleotides agree with TRBD2. The germline CDR1 and CDR2 sequences are MDHEN and SYDVKM. The V gene end was trimmed by 3 bases and the J gene end by 0 bases; junction bases not matched to a gene: 5. The CDR3 is 15 amino acids. CDR3 nucleotides: TGTGCCAGCAGTTTCGGCGGGAGAGGCTCCTACGAGCAGTACTTC. Its protein is CASSFGGRGSYEQYF.

Ten or more counts support this clonotype. The chain links TRBV24-1 to TRBJ1-6; D not certain. Per the germline V gene, CDR1 is KGHDR and CDR2 is SFDVKD. This CDR3 region has 14 residues. Trimming took off 7 bases at V and 9 bases at J, with 15 bases between the two ends. CDR3 sequence: CATSPSPAGSPLHF. CDR3 bases: TGTGCCACCAGCCCTTCCCCTGCTGGTTCACCCCTCCACTTT.

This clonotype was counted at least ten times. The CDR3 reads CASSESRVKQPQHF. The CDR3 DNA sequence: TGTGCCAGCAGTGAATCAAGGGTTAAGCAGCCCCAGCATTTT. V and J are TRBV25-1 and TRBJ1-5; no reliable D call. Germline assignment: CDR1 MGHDK and CDR2 SYGVNS. V was pared by 1 base and J by 7 bases, with 11 bases between. CDR3 length equals 14 residues.

This clonotype was counted ten times or more. The V and J genes are TRBV19 and TRBJ1-5; D is ambiguous. CDR1 and CDR2 from the germline V gene are LNHDA and SQIVND (reference sequence). Trimming shortened V by 8 bases and J by 6 bases, and 20 bases separated the two germline ends. This CDR3 has 15 residues. The DNA for the CDR3 is TGTGCCAGTTTATCAGTAGGGAAATACGGTCAGCCCCAGCATTTT. Encoded protein: CASLSVGKYGQPQHF.

This clonotype was counted many times. The chain employs TRBV29-1 and TRBJ2-2; D uncertain. V was cut by 6 bases and J by 4 bases, with 15 bases left in between. The germline V gene has CDR1 SQVTM and CDR2 ANQGSEA. The CDR3 is 14 amino acids. Here the CDR3 reads CSVMGSPITGELFF. In nucleotides, the CDR3 is TGCAGCGTCATGGGAAGTCCTATCACCGGGGAGCTGTTTTTT.

Note on this clonotype: This may come from a read error, since a much larger clone is one base off. This is likely a read error, given that the CDR3 carries no conserved phenylalanine or tryptophan at its end. The chain links TRBV20-1 to TRBJ1-1; D possibly corresponds to TRBD1 (6 bases). Trimming left V 0 bases short and J 3 bases short, with 14 bases between. The germline CDR1 and CDR2 sequences are DFQATT and SNEGSKA (reference sequence). The CDR3 sequence is 15 residues long. The CDR3 DNA reads as TGCAGTGCTAGAGATATTAGACAGGCGGACACTGAAGCTTTCGTT. Encoded protein: CSARDIRQADTEAFV.

This clonotype was counted at least ten times. V and J are TRBV12-3 or TRBV12-4 and TRBJ2-7; the D is unclear. Trimming removed 3 bases from V and 3 bases from J, with 6 bases in between. The CDR3 totals 12 residues. CDR3 in amino acids: CASSFGLYEQYF. The CDR3 region has the DNA TGTGCCAGCAGTTTCGGCCTCTACGAGCAGTACTTC.

The chain uses TRBV5-6 and TRBJ1-1; no reliable D call. Germline CDR1 is SGHDT and CDR2 is YYEEEE. The CDR3 runs 14 residues. Trimming took 2 bases from V and 5 from J, leaving 13 bases between them. The CDR3 spells CASSFRVRNTEAFF. The DNA of the CDR3 is TGTGCCAGCAGCTTCCGGGTTAGGAATACTGAAGCTTTCTTT.